This T cell receptor (beta chain) comes out of a study of blood T cells in healthy people across ages (dated by TCRdb to the mid-2010s). For the study in its entirety: In model experiments, roughly one uniquely barcoded TCR beta cDNA molecule per two T cells was captured by template switching. Using deep sequencing normalized with unique cDNA molecular identifiers, the study measured how TCR beta repertoire diversity changes with age. Donors were grouped into four age groups: young (average roughly 17 years), middle-aged (roughly 37), aged (approximately 58) and long-lived (about 82). Donors of different ages were randomly distributed across sequencing lanes to avoid experimental bias. The study analyzed two additional independent replicas of 1 million unique cDNA reads from the same blood draw for two donors, one aged 18 to 30 and one aged 80 or older. Broader findings and caveats from the paper: Observed TCR beta diversity per million T cells fell roughly linearly with age, and a significant reduction was already apparent by age around 39. Conclusive comparison of naive and antigen-experienced compartments was prevented by the profiling of bulk unsorted PBMCs. Total diversity estimates from one million sequenced T cells were considered lower bounds and underestimates. Because donor CMV infection status was unknown, age-related changes in expanded clonotypes were potentially confounded. The percentage of naive T cells measured by flow cytometry correlated strongly with observed TCR beta diversity. The long-lived group showed more naive CD4+ T cells, fewer expanded clones and increased TCR diversity than the aged group, suggesting age selection.

CDR1 and CDR2, looked up from the germline V gene, are SGHRS and YFSETQ. Cut back by 3 bases and 2 bases, the V and J ends lie 16 bases apart. Reading from cysteine to phenylalanine, the CDR3 counts 16 amino acids. Just CDR3 DNA is preserved here, 48 bases in frame from base 1. Library creation used 5' RACE. TCRdb names Illumina HiSeq 2500 as the instrument used. A second PCR of about 7 to 12 cycles was run with a J-beta primer mix and a sample-barcoded 5' primer. Each TCR beta cDNA molecule received a unique molecular identifier from a template-switch 5' adaptor carrying 12 random nucleotides. Each sample yielded at least 2.5 million CDR3-containing paired-end reads. All of the RNA was converted into first-strand cDNA using the Mint cDNA synthesis kit, with a TRBC-specific oligonucleotide serving as the primer. Following uracil-DNA glycosylase treatment, a first 18-cycle PCR with universal primers M1SS and BC2_uni_R was performed on all cDNA. The paper's processing steps were these. For normalization, 1 million high-quality reads, each with a distinct molecular identifier, were randomly selected from each sample. Reads with shared molecular identifiers were discarded instead of being binned into consensus sequences. MiTCR, with a Q25 quality threshold and the strictest error-elimination algorithm, was used for CDR3 identification, clonotype clustering and error correction. A nonparametric unseen species model with Euler transformation was used to estimate lower-bound total TCR beta diversity. TCRdb reran the public reads through fastp at Q25 and MiXCR, keeping productive beta chains. Every CDR3 protein is listed once, alongside the most common genes and DNA of its rows. None of the V and J calls come from the authors' own analysis; TCRdb made them. In all, the sample holds around 900,000 distinct CDR3 sequences, and roughly 51% of those were seen once. Over 20% of the sample rests with the top ten.

Systemically healthy Caucasian individuals from Russia, some 40 in total and aged roughly 6 to 100 years, were included as donors. Each donor gave around 9 milliliters of peripheral blood, collected into EDTA-treated Vacutainer tubes. Ficoll-Paque density-gradient centrifugation was used to isolate PBMCs, with at least 6.5 million obtained per sample. Total RNA was extracted from PBMCs with Trizol reagent, with at least 5 micrograms obtained per sample. For every donor, an aliquot of PBMCs went through flow cytometry to measure the percentages of naive CD45RAhigh/CD27high T cells. To note about this clonotype: Its cognate antigen has yet to be identified. No base quality information exists; no much larger clone differs at one position.

This TCR came from a woman aged 60-75 years in good health. Recombination connected TRBV5-1 to TRBJ2-3; a tentative D match to TRBD2 spans 5 bases. The sequenced sample consisted of blood. The DNA is as follows: TGCGCCAGCAGCTCCCTGGACGGAGGATTCACAGATACGCAGTATTTT. It codes for CASSSLDGGFTDTQYF.